This entry lists 18 T cell receptor beta chains sequenced from one sample in a study of monozygotic twins with inflammatory bowel disease. TCRdb re-called the 5' RACE reads and gives one entry per CDR3 protein, without DNA. This listing includes tens of thousands of distinct CDR3 sequences. Sequencing input: blood. The receptor source for this set is a human donor with ulcerative colitis or Crohn's disease, or a healthy co-twin of an affected twin (not recorded which).

The chain links TRBV19 to TRBJ2-1; the D call from TCRdb, TRBD2, cannot be confirmed without DNA. Germline CDR1 LNHDA, CDR2 SQIVND (reference sequence). The CDR3 totals 17 residues. The CDR3 reads CASSIGTSGTLYNEQFF.

This chain joins TRBV7-2 and TRBJ2-3; TCRdb proposes TRBD2, but this gene call is untestable without DNA. The germline CDR1 and CDR2 sequences are SGHTA and FQGNSA. The CDR3 spans 17 residues. CDR3 amino acids: CASSLGASGSTTDTQYF. Looking up the rest from reference TRBV7-2 and TRBJ2-3 gives the full variable domain: GAGVSQSPSNKVTEKGKDVELRCDPISGHTALYWYRQSLGQGLEFLIYFQGNSAPDKSGLPSDRFSAERTGGSVSTLTIQRTQQEDSAVYLCASSLGASGSTTDTQYFGPGTRLTVL.

This CDR3 is CASSLVLDLEGELFF. The chain combines TRBV5-5 with TRBJ2-2; TCRdb's D gene call, TRBD2, goes unchecked for lack of DNA. This CDR3 spans 15 amino acids. Germline assignment: CDR1 SGHKS and CDR2 YYEKEE (reference sequence).

The rearrangement joins TRBV5-1 to TRBJ2-5; TCRdb's D gene call, TRBD1, goes unchecked for lack of DNA. The CDR3 is made up of 14 amino acids. In germline, CDR1 is SGHRS, CDR2 YFSETQ. CDR3 sequence: CASSRLTPQETQYF.

This chain connects TRBV7-2 to TRBJ2-7; the D call from TCRdb, TRBD2, cannot be confirmed without DNA. CDR3 size: 15 residues. CDR1 and CDR2 from the germline V gene are SGHTA and FQGNSA. CDR3 in amino acids: CASSKTSGEIYEQYF.

The chain links TRBV11-2 to TRBJ2-5. CDR1 is SGHAT and CDR2 is FQNNGV in the germline V gene. The CDR3 runs 15 residues. The CDR3 here is CASSLGRVSQETQYF.

The J gene is TRBJ2-7, the V gene TRBV29-1. Germline CDR1 SQVTM, CDR2 ANQGSEA. The CDR3 totals 11 residues. CDR3 protein: CSVGKTNEQYF.

The chain recombines TRBV10-3 with TRBJ1-5; the TCRdb D gene call, TRBD1, has no DNA to confirm it. Germline CDR1 ENHRY, CDR2 SYGVKD. This CDR3 contains 18 residues. CDR3 sequence: CAISEYQSGDSGNQPQHF.

The genes are TRBV5-5 and TRBJ1-1; TCRdb calls TRBD1, which cannot be checked without DNA. This CDR3 has 18 residues. CDR1 and CDR2 (germline): SGHKS, YYEKEE (reference sequence). The CDR3 sequence: CASSPGVPQVWGNTEAFF.

The chain couples TRBV5-1 to TRBJ2-1; TCRdb's D call, TRBD2, is unchecked because there is no DNA. The CDR3 is 16 residues long. CDR1 and CDR2 (germline): SGHRS, YFSETQ. The CDR3 sequence is CASRLSTSGVGSEQFF.

V is TRBV3-1 and J is TRBJ2-5; as DNA is missing, the TRBD2 call by TCRdb cannot be tested. This CDR3 comprises 18 residues. From germline, CDR1 is LGHDT and CDR2 YNNKEL (reference sequence). The CDR3 reads CASSQKLAGGPFVETQYF.

V and J are TRBV28 and TRBJ1-2; the TCRdb call, TRBD1, lacks DNA for checking. Germline values: CDR1 MDHEN, CDR2 SYDVKM. This CDR3 region has 11 residues. The CDR3 protein is CASLDSYGYTF.

The J gene is TRBJ1-3, the V gene TRBV3-1; absent DNA, TCRdb's TRBD1 call cannot be checked. The CDR3 extends over 15 amino acids. Germline CDR1 reads LGHDT; CDR2 reads YNNKEL (reference sequence). The CDR3 is CASSQYSGSGNTIYF.

V is TRBV12-3 or TRBV12-4 and J is TRBJ2-5; TCRdb gives TRBD1 as the D gene, but with no DNA this cannot be confirmed. The CDR3 totals 13 residues. CDR3 in amino acids: CASSDGTEETQYF.

Here the CDR3 reads CASSLGDWASSTDTQYF. J is TRBJ2-3 and V is TRBV5-5; TCRdb gives TRBD1 as the D gene, but with no DNA this cannot be confirmed. CDR3 length equals 17 residues. Per the germline V gene, CDR1 is SGHKS and CDR2 is YYEKEE (reference sequence).

The chain combines TRBV18 with TRBJ1-1; TCRdb's D gene call, TRBD1, goes unchecked for lack of DNA. This CDR3 has 13 residues. Germline V gene lookup returns CDR1 KGHSH and CDR2 LQKENI. CDR3 region: CASSPNRGTEAFF. Looking up the rest from reference TRBV18 and TRBJ1-1 gives the full variable domain: NAGVMQNPRHLVRRRGQEARLRCSPMKGHSHVYWYRQLPEEGLKFMVYLQKENIIDESGMPKERFSAEFPKEGPSILRIQQVVRGDSAAYFCASSPNRGTEAFFGQGTRLTVV.

V usage is TRBV7-2 and J usage is TRBJ1-5. This CDR3 region has 12 residues. Per germline, CDR1 SGHTA and CDR2 FQGNSA. This CDR3 is CASSLEAGPQHF.

This chain uses TRBV25-1 with TRBJ1-4; TCRdb indicates TRBD1, and absent DNA this call remains unverified. The CDR3 extends over 14 amino acids. Germline V gives CDR1 MGHDK, CDR2 SYGVNS. The CDR3 region is CASSGQGAREKLFF.